One sample yielded the 27 T cell receptor beta chains listed below, sequenced in a study of shared clonotypes between healthy human individuals (dated by TCRdb to the early 2020s). Library generation was performed with the immunoSEQ multiplex PCR assay. This immuneACCESS table, as held by TCRdb, lists in-frame sequences with V and J called but not all clones. Of the missing ones, under half trace to an unresolved V gene in checked studies; the others have no known cause. The sample table shows 950,000 to 1,300,000 clones, and around 76% are seen once. Less than 1.5% of the sample rests with the top ten. Sequenced material: memory CD4+ T cells sorted from blood. The cell subset or site label corresponds to: CD45RA-negative fraction. Receptors originate from a young man in good health.

This clone was observed a few times. The chain is built from TRBV7-3 and TRBJ1-2; D perhaps matches TRBD1 (5 bases). The length of the CDR3 is 15 residues. V was shortened by 5 bases and J by 4 bases, with 17 bases between the two germline ends. Germline loops: CDR1 SGHTA, CDR2 FQGTGA. The CDR3 protein is CASSPTGTALYGYTF. CDR3 nucleotide sequence: TGTGCCAGCAGCCCGACCGGGACGGCGCTCTATGGCTACACCTTC.

This clone was seen a single time. Mismatch with germline at one junction end may stem from a read error. V is TRBV7-7 and J is TRBJ2-3; the D is unclear. Per germline, CDR1 SSHAT and CDR2 FNYEAQ (reference sequence). This CDR3 has 13 amino acids. The CDR3 DNA follows: TGTGCTAGCAGCATAGGAAACACAGATACGCAGTATTTT. This translates into CASSIGNTDTQYF. The whole variable domain, remainder taken from reference TRBV7-7 and TRBJ2-3, is GAGVSQSPRYKVTKRGQDVTLRCDPISSHATLYWYQQALGQGPEFLTYFNYEAQPDKSGLPSDRFSAERPEGSISTLTIQRTEQRDSAMYRCASSIGNTDTQYFGPGTRLTVL.

The sample holds one count of this clone. The J gene is TRBJ2-6, the V gene TRBV18, with a tentative D call TRBD1 (6 bases). V was pared by 1 base and J by 6 bases, with 7 bases between. Germline-derived CDR1 and CDR2 are KGHSH and LQKENI. The CDR3 is 14 residues long. Written as DNA, the CDR3 is TGTGCCAGCTCACCACGGACAGAGGCCAACGTCCTGACTTTC. Encoded protein: CASSPRTEANVLTF.

In this sample, this clone turned up a few times. The gene calls are TRBV30 and TRBJ1-1; D is undetermined. The V end was cut by 1 base, the J end by 2 bases, with 14 bases between. The germline V gene has CDR1 GTSNPN and CDR2 SVGIG (reference sequence). There are 15 residues in the CDR3. Written as DNA, the CDR3 is TGTGCCTGGAGTGCGGGATTTCCCCTTAACACTGAAGCTTTCTTT. Translating it yields CAWSAGFPLNTEAFF.

CDR3 bases: TGTGCCAGCAGAAAAACAGGGGGCGCAGGTGGAAACACCATATATTTT. Its protein product is CASRKTGGAGGNTIYF. The V call is TRBV25-1, the J call TRBJ1-3; 9 bases align to TRBD1. J gave up 3 bases and V 6 bases, and 9 bases lay outside the gene matches. Germline V gene lookup returns CDR1 MGHDK and CDR2 SYGVNS. This CDR3 contains 16 residues. Full variable domain (remainder filled in from reference TRBV25-1 and TRBJ1-3): EADIYQTPRYLVIGTGKKITLECSQTMGHDKMYWYQQDPGMELHLIHYSYGVNSTEKGDLSSESTVSRIRTEHFPLTLESARPSHTSQYLCASRKTGGAGGNTIYFGEGSWLTVV.

As for this clone: This sample also contains other DNA sequences that code for the same CDR3. This chain connects TRBV5-1 to TRBJ2-2, with D perhaps matching TRBD1 (5 bases). From germline, CDR1 is SGHRS and CDR2 YFSETQ. Trimming took 0 bases from V and 1 from J, leaving 7 bases between them. This CDR3 is built from 15 residues. DNA of the CDR3: TGCGCCAGCAGCTTGGGGGGCCGGAACACCGGGGAGCTGTTTTTT. As protein: CASSLGGRNTGELFF.

This clone was detected ten times or more. The chain recombines TRBV11-2 with TRBJ1-2; D unclear. With 5 bases removed from V and 3 bases from J, the gap between germline ends came to 19 bases. CDR3 length equals 16 residues. Germline-derived CDR1 and CDR2 are SGHAT and FQNNGV. In DNA form, the CDR3 reads TGTGCCAGCAGCCCCCTAGGAGGGCCCCCGCACTATGGCTACACCTTC. It translates to CASSPLGGPPHYGYTF. The whole variable domain, remainder taken from reference TRBV11-2 and TRBJ1-2, is EAGVAQSPRYKIIEKRQSVAFWCNPISGHATLYWYQQILGQGPKLLIQFQNNGVVDDSQLPKDRFSAERLKGVDSTLKIQPAKLEDSAVYLCASSPLGGPPHYGYTFGSGTRLTVV.

This chain links TRBV9 with TRBJ2-5; D might be TRBD1 (6 bases). Between the trimmed V and J ends, which lost 4 bases and 5 bases, there was a span of 18 bases. Germline assignment: CDR1 SGDLS and CDR2 YYNGEE. The CDR3 runs to 15 residues. The DNA of the CDR3 is TGTGCCAGCAGCTCCAGGGGTGGATGGGCGGAGACCCAGTACTTC. It encodes CASSSRGGWAETQYF.

The rearrangement links TRBV6-6 to TRBJ1-1; D not resolved. The CDR3 is 16 amino acids. Trimming stripped 6 bases from V and 0 bases from J, with 17 bases between. Germline V lookup: CDR1 MNHNY, CDR2 SVGAGI (reference sequence). In DNA, the CDR3 is TGTGCCAGCAGCCGAACCGACACTGGCATGAACACTGAAGCTTTCTTT. This codes for CASSRTDTGMNTEAFF.

V and J are TRBV30 and TRBJ2-7, with TRBD1 matching over 9 bases. The germline V gene has CDR1 GTSNPN and CDR2 SVGIG (reference sequence). The ends lost 4 bases at V and 5 bases at J; junction bases unmatched: 9. The CDR3 is 14 residues long. CDR3 sequence (DNA): TGTGCCTGGACCCGCCGGGACAGGGACCACGAGCAGTACTTC. It encodes CAWTRRDRDHEQYF. The full variable domain, rest sourced from reference TRBV30 and TRBJ2-7, is SQTIHQWPATLVQPVGSPLSLECTVEGTSNPNLYWYRQAAGRGLQLLFYSVGIGQISSEVPQNLSASRPQDRQFILSSKKLLLSDSGFYLCAWTRRDRDHEQYFGPGTRLTVT.

V usage is TRBV30 and J usage is TRBJ1-2; 8 bases match TRBD1. CDR1 is GTSNPN, CDR2 SVGIG, per germline (reference sequence). This CDR3 is 15 amino acids long. The trim removed 6 bases at V and 4 bases at J, leaving 13 bases unmatched. The chain's CDR3 is CACHQGTGRGYGYTF. Here the CDR3 DNA reads TGTGCCTGCCACCAGGGGACAGGTCGGGGCTATGGCTACACCTTC.

The chain links TRBV18 to TRBJ1-5, with 9 positions matching TRBD1. The CDR3 is made up of 16 amino acids. J was trimmed by 2 bases and V by 5 bases; bases with no gene match: 7. Per the germline V gene, CDR1 is KGHSH and CDR2 is LQKENI. The CDR3 loop reads CASSTTGGEGNQPQHF. The DNA of the CDR3 is TGTGCCAGCTCAACTACAGGGGGCGAGGGCAATCAGCCCCAGCATTTT. The entire variable domain, with the rest obtained from reference TRBV18 and TRBJ1-5, is as follows: NAGVMQNPRHLVRRRGQEARLRCSPMKGHSHVYWYRQLPEEGLKFMVYLQKENIIDESGMPKERFSAEFPKEGPSILRIQQVVRGDSAAYFCASSTTGGEGNQPQHFGDGTRLSIL.

This chain joins TRBV18 and TRBJ1-2; no clear D gene. V lost 5 bases and J lost 6, with 10 bases in between. Germline V CDR1 and CDR2: KGHSH, LQKENI. CDR3 size: 12 residues. In DNA form, the CDR3 reads TGTGCCAGCTCAACCGGGAACCATGGCTACACCTTC. Residues: CASSTGNHGYTF.

This clone was detected once. The rearrangement uses TRBV18 and TRBJ2-7, with 8 nucleotides matching TRBD1. Trimming at V came to 4 bases and at J to 4 bases, leaving 9 bases not matched to a gene. The V gene's germline CDR1 is KGHSH and CDR2 LQKENI. CDR3 length equals 15 residues. The CDR3 loop reads CASSRGQGRAYEQYF. DNA for the CDR3: TGTGCCAGCTCACGCGGACAGGGTCGCGCTTACGAGCAGTACTTC.

This clone was recorded a few times. The rearrangement links TRBV30 to TRBJ2-1; unclear D gene. The germline V gene has CDR1 GTSNPN and CDR2 SVGIG (reference sequence). CDR3 length equals 14 residues. V dropped 1 base and J dropped 4 bases, with 11 bases sitting between them. CDR3 sequence (DNA): TGTGCCTGGAGTGGCGTTAACGGTTACAATGAGCAGTTCTTC. Its translation is CAWSGVNGYNEQFF.

V gene TRBV6-6 combines with J gene TRBJ2-7, with 10 bases fitting TRBD2. Trimming cost V 6 bases and J 3 bases; bases outside gene matches: 5. From germline, CDR1 is MNHNY and CDR2 SVGAGI (reference sequence). This CDR3 is built from 14 residues. CDR3 nucleotides: TGTGCCAGCAGGTCAGCGGGAGGGGTCTACGAGCAGTACTTC. This sequence encodes CASRSAGGVYEQYF.

The genes are TRBV28 and TRBJ1-3; D is possibly TRBD1 (5 bases). The ends were cut back, 5 bases at V and 0 bases at J, with 14 bases in the middle. The length of the CDR3 is 16 residues. Germline V gene lookup returns CDR1 MDHEN and CDR2 SYDVKM. This chain's CDR3 is CASSGAGTTSGNTIYF. Here the CDR3 DNA reads TGTGCCAGCAGTGGGGCAGGAACCACCTCTGGAAACACCATATATTTT. The whole variable domain, filled in from reference TRBV28 and TRBJ1-3, reads DVKVTQSSRYLVKRTGEKVFLECVQDMDHENMFWYRQDPGLGLRLIYFSYDVKMKEKGDIPEGYSVSREKKERFSLILESASTNQTSMYLCASSGAGTTSGNTIYFGEGSWLTVV.

The chain couples TRBV30 to TRBJ2-5; a possible D gene is TRBD1 (7 bases). Trimming removed 1 base from V and 2 bases from J, with 14 bases in between. The CDR3 has 15 amino acids. The germline V gene has CDR1 GTSNPN and CDR2 SVGIG (reference sequence). CDR3 region: CAWSAFQGGQETQYF. The CDR3 DNA reads as TGTGCCTGGAGTGCTTTCCAGGGGGGTCAAGAGACCCAGTACTTC. The full variable domain, in which reference TRBV30 and TRBJ2-5 provide the parts outside the CDR3, is SQTIHQWPATLVQPVGSPLSLECTVEGTSNPNLYWYRQAAGRGLQLLFYSVGIGQISSEVPQNLSASRPQDRQFILSSKKLLLSDSGFYLCAWSAFQGGQETQYFGPGTRLLVL.

This clone has only one observation. The genes are TRBV19 and TRBJ1-3; TRBD1 matches at 11 bases. Germline loops: CDR1 LNHDA, CDR2 SQIVND (reference sequence). The length of the CDR3 is 16 residues. V shed 7 bases and J 1 base; nucleotides not matched to a gene: 6. The CDR3 DNA sequence: TGTGCCAGTAAGGAGGACAGGGGGCTATCTGGAAACACCATATATTTT. It encodes CASKEDRGLSGNTIYF.

The rearrangement uses TRBV30 and TRBJ2-2, with 14 positions matching TRBD2. Losses at the gene ends were 3 bases for V and 5 bases for J; bases not matched to a gene: 5. The CDR3 totals 16 residues. Looked up from germline, CDR1 is GTSNPN and CDR2 is SVGIG (reference sequence). CDR3: CAWSQGLAGGTGELFF. The DNA of the CDR3 is TGTGCCTGGAGCCAAGGACTAGCGGGAGGTACCGGGGAGCTGTTTTTT.

The chain employs TRBV5-1 and TRBJ2-3; D possibly corresponds to TRBD2 (5 bases). The V gene lost 0 bases and the J gene lost 4 bases, with 9 bases spanning the gap. CDR3 size: 14 residues. The germline CDR1 and CDR2 sequences are SGHRS and YFSETQ. CDR3 sequence reads: CASSLGPGSDTQYF. The DNA for the CDR3 is TGCGCCAGCAGCTTGGGGCCGGGGTCAGATACGCAGTATTTT.

The V and J genes are TRBV25-1 and TRBJ2-3, with a weak D call TRBD2 (5 bases). The V and J ends lost 4 bases and 10 bases respectively, with 15 bases between them. CDR3 size: 13 residues. Germline CDR1 is MGHDK and CDR2 is SYGVNS. The CDR3: CASSAPGGQAQYF. As DNA, the CDR3 is TGTGCCAGCAGTGCCCCCGGCGGGCAGGCGCAGTATTTT.

The rearrangement joins TRBV7-3 to TRBJ2-2; D perhaps matches TRBD1 (6 bases). CDR1 is SGHTA and CDR2 is FQGTGA in the germline V gene. V was pared by 5 bases and J by 5 bases, with 12 bases between. The CDR3 consists of 14 residues. CDR3 coding DNA: TGTGCCAGCAGCCTGACAGGAGAGACCGGGGAGCTGTTTTTT. It codes for CASSLTGETGELFF. Full variable domain (remainder filled in from reference TRBV7-3 and TRBJ2-2): GAGVSQTPSNKVTEKGKYVELRCDPISGHTALYWYRQSLGQGPEFLIYFQGTGAADDSGLPNDRFFAVRPEGSVSTLKIQRTERGDSAVYLCASSLTGETGELFFGEGSRLTVL.

This clone was seen more than once but under ten times. The V call is TRBV27, the J call TRBJ1-5; TRBD1 matches at 11 bases. CDR1 and CDR2 (germline): MNHEY, SMNVEV (reference sequence). This CDR3 is built from 16 residues. Unmatched junction bases numbered 9, after V lost 5 bases and J lost 6 bases. Written as DNA, the CDR3 is TGTGCCAGCAGTCCCCAGGACAGGGGGCTGGGTCAGCCCCAGCATTTT. Translation gives CASSPQDRGLGQPQHF.

This rearrangement joins TRBV30 to TRBJ1-1; D not certain. V lost 8 bases and J 0 bases, leaving 13 bases between the germline ends. The germline V gene has CDR1 GTSNPN and CDR2 SVGIG (reference sequence). There are 13 residues in the CDR3. CDR3 sequence: CASKSQMNTEAFF. The CDR3, as DNA: TGTGCCAGCAAGAGCCAAATGAACACTGAAGCTTTCTTT.

The chain combines TRBV5-3 with TRBJ2-7; possibly TRBD2 for D (6 bases). TRBV5-3 counts as an open reading frame of uncertain function. V was cut by 5 bases and J by 2 bases, with 20 bases left in between. The CDR3 contains 16 residues. The CDR3 loop is CARSPLGRGLPYEQYF. The CDR3 bases are TGTGCCAGAAGTCCCTTGGGGCGGGGTCTCCCCTACGAGCAGTACTTC.

This clone has more than one count but fewer than ten. This rearrangement joins TRBV4-2 to TRBJ2-7; D is uncertain. The CDR3 runs to 13 residues. Germline assignment: CDR1 LGHNA and CDR2 YNFKEQ. V lost 4 bases and J 3 bases, leaving 10 bases between the germline ends. As DNA, the CDR3 is TGTGCCAGCAGCCTAAGGTCGGACTACGAGCAGTACTTC. Its protein product is CASSLRSDYEQYF.